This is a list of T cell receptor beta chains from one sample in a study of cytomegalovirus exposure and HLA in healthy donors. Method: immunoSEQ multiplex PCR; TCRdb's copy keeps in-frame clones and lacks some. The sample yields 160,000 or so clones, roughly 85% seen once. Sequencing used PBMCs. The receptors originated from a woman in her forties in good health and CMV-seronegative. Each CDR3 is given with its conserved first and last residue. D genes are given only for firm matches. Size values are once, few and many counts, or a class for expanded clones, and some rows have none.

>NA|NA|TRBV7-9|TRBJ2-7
TGTGCCAGCAGCTTATCCCACGGTACCCCGGAGGACTTC
CASSLSHGTPEDF
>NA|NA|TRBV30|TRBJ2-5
TGTGCCTGGAGCAGAGGAGGGGTGGAGACCCAGTACTTC
CAWSRGGVETQYF
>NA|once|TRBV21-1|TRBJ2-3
TGTGCCAGCGGGACAGGGCTTCGAGATACGCAGTATTTT
CASGTGLRDTQYF
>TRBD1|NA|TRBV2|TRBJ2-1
TGTGCCAGCAGTGTCAGGGGGTACAATGAGCAGTTCTTC
CASSVRGYNEQFF
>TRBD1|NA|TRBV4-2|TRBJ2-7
TGTGCCAGCAGCCAATTCACGATCGGGGGGACAGGGAAGAACGAGCAGTACTTC
CASSQFTIGGTGKNEQYF
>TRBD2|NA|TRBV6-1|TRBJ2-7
TGTGCCAGCAGTGAAGGGAGGAGCGGGAATTACGAGCAGTACTTC
CASSEGRSGNYEQYF
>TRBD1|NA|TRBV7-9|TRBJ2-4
TGTGCCAGCAGCTCCAAACTTGGACAGGGGGTTTGGTCCATTCAGTACTTC
CASSSKLGQGVWSIQYF
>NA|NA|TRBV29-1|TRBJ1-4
TGCAGCGCCCGGGGGTTGGGGTATGCAACTAATGAAAAACTGTTTTTT
CSARGLGYATNEKLFF
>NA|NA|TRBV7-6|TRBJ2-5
TGTGCCAGCAGCTTGGAGCCCATGACCCAGTACTTC
CASSLEPMTQYF
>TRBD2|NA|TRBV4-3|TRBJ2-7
TGCGCCAGCAGCATTAATCCTGTCGCGGGAGGCTCCTACGAGCAGTACTTC
CASSINPVAGGSYEQYF
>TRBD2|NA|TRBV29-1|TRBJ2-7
TGCAGCGTTGAAGACGGGGGGATTTCCTACGAGCAGTACTTC
CSVEDGGISYEQYF
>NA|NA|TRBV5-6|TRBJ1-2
TGTGCCAGCAGCTTCCCAGGGGCCTATGGCTACACCTTC
CASSFPGAYGYTF
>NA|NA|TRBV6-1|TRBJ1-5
TGTGCCAGCAGTGAAGGGGTACAGCAGCCCCAGCATTTT
CASSEGVQQPQHF
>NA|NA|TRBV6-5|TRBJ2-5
TGTGCCAGCAGTTACTCTGGGGCCATGCAAGAGACCCAGTACTTC
CASSYSGAMQETQYF
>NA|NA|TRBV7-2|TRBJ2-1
TGTGCCAGCAGCGAACAGGTTAGCTCCTACAATGAGCAGTTCTTC
CASSEQVSSYNEQFF
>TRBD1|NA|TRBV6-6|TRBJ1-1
TGTGCCAGCAGCCGGACAGGGGAAACTGAAGCTTTCTTT
CASSRTGETEAFF
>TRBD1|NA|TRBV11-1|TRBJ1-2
TGTGCCAGCAGCCCTGGACAGGGGAGAAGTGGCTACACCTTC
CASSPGQGRSGYTF
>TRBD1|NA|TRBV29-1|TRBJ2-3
TGCAGCGTTGTGCGACAGGGGGCTGTCACAGATACGCAGTATTTT
CSVVRQGAVTDTQYF
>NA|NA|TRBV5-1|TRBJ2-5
TGCGCCAGCAGCTTGGATGTCAGGGAAATCCAGTACTTC
CASSLDVREIQYF
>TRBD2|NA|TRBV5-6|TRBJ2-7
TGTGCCAGCAGCTTGTCGGCTAGCGGGGGCTCCTACGAGCAGTACTTC
CASSLSASGGSYEQYF
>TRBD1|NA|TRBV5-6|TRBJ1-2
TGTGCCAGCAGCCCTGGACAGGGCACAAGCTATGGCTACACCTTC
CASSPGQGTSYGYTF
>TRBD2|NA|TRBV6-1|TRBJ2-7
TGTGCCAGCAGTGAGGTAGCGGGGGGGCGGGACGAGCAGTACTTC
CASSEVAGGRDEQYF
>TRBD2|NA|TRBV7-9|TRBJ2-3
TGTGCCAGCAGCCTAAATAGCGGGGGGCCCACAGATACGCAGTATTTT
CASSLNSGGPTDTQYF
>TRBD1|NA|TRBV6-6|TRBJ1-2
TGTGCCAGCAGTACGACAGGGGGCGAGTATGGCTACACCTTC
CASSTTGGEYGYTF
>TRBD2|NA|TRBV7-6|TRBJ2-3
TGTGCCAGCAGCTTATTGTTAGCGGGGCTTCGCACAGATACGCAGTATTTT
CASSLLLAGLRTDTQYF
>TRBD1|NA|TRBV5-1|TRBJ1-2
TGCGCCAGCAGCAGACAGGGGATCGGTAACTATGGCTACACCTTC
CASSRQGIGNYGYTF
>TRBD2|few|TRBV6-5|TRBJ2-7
TGTGCCAGCAGGACCCTAGCGGGAGGGCCCTACGAGCAGTACTTC
CASRTLAGGPYEQYF
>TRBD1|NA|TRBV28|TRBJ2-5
TGTGCCAGCAGTTCACAGGGGGCTCGGGAGACCCAGTACTTC
CASSSQGARETQYF
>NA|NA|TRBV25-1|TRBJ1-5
TGTGCCAGCAGTAATACGGGGAGCAATCAGCCCCAGCATTTT
CASSNTGSNQPQHF
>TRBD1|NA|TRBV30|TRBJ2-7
TGTGCCTGGAGTGTAGGGGGACAGGTCTACGAGCAGTACTTC
CAWSVGGQVYEQYF
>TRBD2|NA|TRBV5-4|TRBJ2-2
TGTGCCAGCAGCTTGGCCCAACTAGCGGGAGGGTTGGCCGGGGAGCTGTTTTTT
CASSLAQLAGGLAGELFF
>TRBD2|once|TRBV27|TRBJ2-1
TGTGCCAGCAGTTTATGGGGGACTAGGAATGAGCAGTTCTTC
CASSLWGTRNEQFF
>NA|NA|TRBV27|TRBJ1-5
TGTGCCAGCAGGGGACTCAGGGTTTCTCAGCCCCAGCATTTT
CASRGLRVSQPQHF
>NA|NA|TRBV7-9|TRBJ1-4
TGTGCCAGCAGCTCCGGACAGCAGGAAAAACTGTTTTTT
CASSSGQQEKLFF
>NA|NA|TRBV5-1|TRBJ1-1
TGCGCCAGCAGCTTGGAATCGGGATACACTGAAGCTTTCTTT
CASSLESGYTEAFF
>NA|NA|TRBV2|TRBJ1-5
TGTGCCAGCACATCCGTGGGGGCTCAGCCCCAGCATTTT
CASTSVGAQPQHF
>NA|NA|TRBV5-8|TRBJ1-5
TGTGCCAGCAGCTACGGGACACTTAGCAATCAGCCCCAGCATTTT
CASSYGTLSNQPQHF
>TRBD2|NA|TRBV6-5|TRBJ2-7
TGTGCCAGCAGTCCCCGGGGGGACGAGCAGTACTTC
CASSPRGDEQYF
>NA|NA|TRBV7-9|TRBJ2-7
TGTGCCAGCAGCCCCCATCCCGGGGGGCCGAGCTCCTACGAGCAGTACTTC
CASSPHPGGPSSYEQYF
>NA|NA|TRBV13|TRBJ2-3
TGTGCCAGCAGCCCATATGACTCCGTCCCTCCCACAGATACGCAGTATTTT
CASSPYDSVPPTDTQYF
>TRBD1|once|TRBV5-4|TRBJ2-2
TGTGCCAGCAGCGAGACGAAGGGACAGGGCACCGGGGAGCTGTTTTTT
CASSETKGQGTGELFF
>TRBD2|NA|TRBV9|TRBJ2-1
TGTGCCAGCAGCGTAGGTAGTAGCGGGTCGGAGCAGTTCTTC
CASSVGSSGSEQFF
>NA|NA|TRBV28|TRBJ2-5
TGTGCCAGCAGTTTACAGGGTGAAGAGACCCAGTACTTC
CASSLQGEETQYF
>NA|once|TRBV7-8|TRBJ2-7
TGTGCCAGCAGCCTAGGGGCCGGCGACGAGCAGTACTTC
CASSLGAGDEQYF
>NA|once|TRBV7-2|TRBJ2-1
TGTGCCAGCAGCTTATTACCGGGAGAGTACAATGAGCAGTTCTTC
CASSLLPGEYNEQFF
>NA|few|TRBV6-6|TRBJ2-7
TGTGCCAGCAGTTACGGGACATCAAGTTACGAGCAGTACTTC
CASSYGTSSYEQYF
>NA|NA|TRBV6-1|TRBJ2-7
TGTGCCAGCAGTGACCGACAGGACTCCTACGAGCAGTACTTC
CASSDRQDSYEQYF
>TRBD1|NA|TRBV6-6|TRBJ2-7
TGTGCCAGCAGAACCTCCGGGACAGGGGGCAACGAGCAGTACTTC
CASRTSGTGGNEQYF
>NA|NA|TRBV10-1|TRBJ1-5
TGCGCCAGCAGTGAGTCCGGACAGCTCAATCAGCCCCAGCATTTT
CASSESGQLNQPQHF
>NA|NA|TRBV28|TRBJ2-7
TGTGCCAGCAGTTTACAGGGGCACGAGCGGTACTTC
CASSLQGHERYF
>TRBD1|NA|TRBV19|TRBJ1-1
TGTGCCAGCAACAAGGGGGCGCAGCCGATAAATACTGAAGCTTTCTTT
CASNKGAQPINTEAFF
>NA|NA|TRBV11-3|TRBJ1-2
TGTGCCAGCAGCTTAGCGTGGGGCAGGGGAGACTATGGCTACACCTTC
CASSLAWGRGDYGYTF
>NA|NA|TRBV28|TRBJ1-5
TGTGCCAGCAGCCCCGCGGGATCAATGACAAATCAGCCCCAGCATTTT
CASSPAGSMTNQPQHF